The rows below give T cell receptor beta chains drawn from one sample of a study of CD8+ T cells in alopecia areata. The method was immunoSEQ multiplex PCR; TCRdb's version includes in-frame clones alone and lacks a portion of them. The sample carries roughly 190,000 clones, under 80% recorded once. The sample in question was CD4+ T cells sorted from blood, obtained between weeks 47 and 50, from a patient treated with tofacitinib. The receptor source for this set is a human donor with alopecia areata. Each CDR3 is given with its conserved first and last residue. Each record gives: J gene, D gene, clone size, V gene, CDR3 DNA, CDR3 protein. The D gene is left open where the match is weak. For some rows the clone size is stated as once, few or many, or as a class when expanded; others skip it.

TRBJ1-1,.,.,TRBV29-1,TGCAGCGTTTCGGGACAAATGGGACGGCCGAACACTGAAGCTTTCTTT,CSVSGQMGRPNTEAFF
TRBJ2-3,TRBD2,.,TRBV29-1,TGCAGCGTTGCTAGCGGGGGGGGCACAGATACGCAGTATTTT,CSVASGGGTDTQYF
TRBJ1-2,.,.,TRBV5-1,TGCGCCAGCAGCTTGGAAGGGTCTGGTAACTATGGCTACACCTTC,CASSLEGSGNYGYTF
TRBJ2-1,TRBD2,.,TRBV15,TGTGCCACCAGCAGAGATATTGGCGGGGGGAACAATGAGCAGTTCTTC,CATSRDIGGGNNEQFF
TRBJ1-6,TRBD1,.,TRBV30,TGTGCCTGGAGTGCATTGACAGGGGCGAATTCACCCCTCCACTTT,CAWSALTGANSPLHF
TRBJ1-2,TRBD1,.,TRBV30,TGTGCCTGGAGTCCTCGGACAGGGGGCAACTATGGCTACACCTTC,CAWSPRTGGNYGYTF
TRBJ2-5,.,.,TRBV7-6,TGTGCCAGCAGCTTAGCGCACAAAGAGACCCAGTACTTC,CASSLAHKETQYF
TRBJ1-2,.,.,TRBV9,TGTGCCAGCAGCTCACTTCGAGGACAGCCTTCTGGGGATGGCTACACCTTC,CASSSLRGQPSGDGYTF
TRBJ2-2,TRBD2,.,TRBV4-3,TGCGCCAGCAGCCAAGATCCGGGGGGTGGATGGGTTGACACCGGGGAGCTGTTTTTT,CASSQDPGGGWVDTGELFF
TRBJ1-4,.,.,TRBV29-1,TGCAGCGCCGGGACCGGGGCCCTTAATGAAAAACTGTTTTTT,CSAGTGALNEKLFF
TRBJ2-3,.,once,TRBV30,TGTGCCTGGAGTAGACTAGACACAGATACGCAGTATTTT,CAWSRLDTDTQYF
TRBJ2-1,.,.,TRBV11-2,TGTGCCAGCAGCCCTCGCCGACTAGAGACTGAGCAGTTCTTC,CASSPRRLETEQFF
TRBJ2-7,.,.,TRBV29-1,TGCAGCGTTGGGGGGGACGAGCAGTACTTC,CSVGGDEQYF
TRBJ1-1,TRBD1,.,TRBV29-1,TGCAGCGGTGGACAGGTCAACACTGAAGCTTTCTTT,CSGGQVNTEAFF
TRBJ2-2,TRBD1,.,TRBV10-2,TGCGCCAGCAGTTCCGGCCGGGACAGGGGGCTTGCCGGGGAGCTGTTTTTT,CASSSGRDRGLAGELFF
TRBJ2-7,.,.,TRBV27,TGTGCCAGCAGGACAACAGGTGGGGGCGAGCAGTACTTC,CASRTTGGGEQYF
TRBJ2-2,.,.,TRBV5-1,TGCGCCAGCAGCTTGGCCGATCAGGCCGGGGAGCTGTTTTTT,CASSLADQAGELFF
TRBJ1-1,TRBD1,.,TRBV30,TGTGCCTGGAGTGTCGGGACAGGGGTTTCCACTGAAGCTTTCTTT,CAWSVGTGVSTEAFF
TRBJ2-1,.,.,TRBV29-1,TGCAGCGCCCCGACCCCCGCGAGCTCCTACAATGAGCAGTTCTTC,CSAPTPASSYNEQFF
TRBJ2-3,.,.,TRBV29-1,TGCAGCGTTGAAAGGCCCGGTGCAGGGGTTTATAGCACAGATACGCAGTATTTT,CSVERPGAGVYSTDTQYF
TRBJ1-1,.,.,TRBV29-1,TGCAGCGTGTCACGGGGGGCGGAGAACACTGAAGCTTTCTTT,CSVSRGAENTEAFF
TRBJ1-6,.,.,TRBV7-2,TGTGCCAGCAGCTCAGGACTGGGGAATTCACCCCTCCACTTT,CASSSGLGNSPLHF
TRBJ1-1,.,once,TRBV30,TGTGCCTGGGGGGGCCTAGCTGAAGCTTTCTTT,CAWGGLAEAFF
TRBJ2-3,TRBD1,.,TRBV5-4,TGTGCCAGCAGCTCGGACAGGGGTGATACGCAGTATTTT,CASSSDRGDTQYF
TRBJ2-2,.,.,TRBV27,TGTGCCAGCAGACGAGGGACTGCGAACACCGGGGAGCTGTTTTTT,CASRRGTANTGELFF
TRBJ1-2,.,.,TRBV2,TGTGCCAGCAGTGTTGGAGGGGACGGCTACACCTTC,CASSVGGDGYTF
TRBJ1-5,.,.,TRBV30,TGTGCCTGGAGTGTCGGATTATCTATGAATCAGCCCCAGCATTTT,CAWSVGLSMNQPQHF
TRBJ2-3,.,.,TRBV27,TGTGCCAGCAGGGGGACGTGGGGCACAGATACGCAGTATTTT,CASRGTWGTDTQYF